These 17 T cell receptor beta chains came from one sample sequenced in a study of blood T cell repertoires in COVID-19. TCRdb's table, derived via immunoSEQ multiplex PCR, lists solely in-frame clones and lacks some. This repertoire shows 150,000 to 200,000 clones, more than 75% found once; its top ten account for roughly a sixth. The sample was peripheral blood. The receptors come from a man aged 60 to 75 with active or convalescent COVID-19.

This clone came up once. The chain couples TRBV10-1 to TRBJ2-3; 9 bases match TRBD2. The CDR3 runs 18 residues. Germline values: CDR1 WNHNN, CDR2 SYGVQD (reference sequence). V dropped 2 bases and J dropped 2; count of bases not matched to a gene: 11. CDR3 amino acids: CASSEEAGGPVFTDTQYF. The CDR3 region has the DNA TGCGCCAGCAGTGAGGAGGCGGGGGGGCCGGTATTCACAGATACGCAGTATTTT.

This clone was detected once. The rearrangement joins TRBV5-1 to TRBJ1-6; 8 positions match TRBD1. Germline CDR1 reads SGHRS; CDR2 reads YFSETQ. The junction had 6 bases not matched to a gene; V was cut back by 6 bases and J by 7 bases. The CDR3 contains 14 residues. CDR3 sequence: CASNPGQENSPLHF. The CDR3 nucleotides are TGCGCCAGCAACCCGGGACAGGAAAATTCACCCCTCCACTTT.

This clone has more than one count but fewer than ten. The identical CDR3 is also encoded by other nucleotide sequences in the sample. The V gene is TRBV5-1, the J gene TRBJ1-5; D ambiguous. V was trimmed by 2 bases and J by 2 bases, leaving 11 bases between them. Germline-derived CDR1 and CDR2 are SGHRS and YFSETQ. The CDR3 has 15 residues. The CDR3 protein is CASSLEGGGNQPQHF. Written as DNA, the CDR3 is TGCGCCAGCAGCTTAGAGGGAGGCGGCAATCAGCCCCAGCATTTT.

V is TRBV11-3 and J is TRBJ2-3, with D unresolved. The CDR3 spans 12 residues. With 1 base removed from V and 4 bases from J, the gap between germline ends came to 3 bases. Germline V gene lookup returns CDR1 SGHNT and CDR2 YENEEA. This CDR3 is CASSLGPDTQYF. CDR3 bases: TGTGCCAGCAGCTTAGGGCCAGATACGCAGTATTTT.

This clone was seen once. The rearrangement joins TRBV30 to TRBJ2-2, with 8 bases that match TRBD2. Looked up from germline, CDR1 is GTSNPN and CDR2 is SVGIG (reference sequence). V was clipped by 0 bases and J by 5 bases; unmatched bases: 5. The CDR3 loop spans 15 amino acids. CDR3 DNA sequence: TGTGCCTGGAGTGTACCGACGGGGGGGACCGGGGAGCTGTTTTTT. Its translation is CAWSVPTGGTGELFF. The variable domain in full, with the rest retrieved from reference TRBV30 and TRBJ2-2, is SQTIHQWPATLVQPVGSPLSLECTVEGTSNPNLYWYRQAAGRGLQLLFYSVGIGQISSEVPQNLSASRPQDRQFILSSKKLLLSDSGFYLCAWSVPTGGTGELFFGEGSRLTVL.

The chain has TRBV14 and TRBJ2-2; no clear D gene. This CDR3 contains 17 residues. From germline, CDR1 is SGHDN and CDR2 FVKESK. V lost 2 bases and J lost 5, with 18 bases in between. CDR3 loop: CASSQTRGRLNTGELFF. CDR3 DNA: TGTGCCAGCAGCCAAACACGTGGCAGATTAAATACCGGGGAGCTGTTTTTT.

This chain uses TRBV7-8 with TRBJ2-7, with D unclear. CDR3 size: 15 residues. Germline V CDR1 and CDR2: SGHVS, FQNEAQ. V lost 1 base, J lost 2 bases, and 12 bases lay in between. This CDR3 reads CASSLVETYTYEQYF. The CDR3 coding sequence is TGTGCCAGCAGCTTAGTCGAGACTTATACCTACGAGCAGTACTTC.

The V gene is TRBV7-6, the J gene TRBJ1-3, with TRBD1 as a possible D gene (5 bases). CDR3 size: 18 residues. The ends were cut back, 6 bases at V and 0 bases at J, with 21 bases in the middle. CDR1 is SGHVS and CDR2 is FNYEAQ in the germline V gene. DNA for the CDR3: TGTGCCAGCAGTCCCCATTTGGTAGGGACTAACTCTGGAAACACCATATATTTT. Translation: CASSPHLVGTNSGNTIYF.

This chain joins TRBV6-7 and TRBJ2-7; weak D call: TRBD1 (6 bases). TRBV6-7 is an open reading frame whose function is uncertain. Trimming took off 7 bases at V and 0 bases at J, with 13 bases between the two ends. This CDR3 has 14 residues. The CDR3 coding sequence is TGTGCCAGCAAGGGGGTCGACAGCTCCTACGAGCAGTACTTC. Its protein is CASKGVDSSYEQYF.

The chain recombines TRBV7-9 with TRBJ2-1, with 7 bases matching TRBD1. The CDR3 has 13 amino acids. V lost 5 bases, J lost 15 bases, and 13 bases stayed unmatched. Germline V gene lookup returns CDR1 SEHNR and CDR2 FQNEAQ (reference sequence). The DNA for the CDR3 is TGTGCCAGCAGCGAAGAACTCGAGACAGGGTCGTTCTTC. Its protein is CASSEELETGSFF.

V usage is TRBV10-3 and J usage is TRBJ1-2; D call uncertain. This CDR3 contains 11 residues. Trimming removed 10 bases at V and 4 bases at J, with 10 bases between. The germline gives CDR1 ENHRY, CDR2 SYGVKD. CDR3 loop: CATTELYGYTF. CDR3 nucleotide sequence: TGTGCCACAACTGAGCTCTATGGCTACACCTTC.

This chain connects TRBV5-1 to TRBJ1-5; D is uncertain. The V and J ends lost 2 bases and 6 bases respectively, with 15 bases between them. Germline assignment: CDR1 SGHRS and CDR2 YFSETQ. The CDR3 is 15 amino acids. The CDR3 DNA reads as TGCGCCAGCAGCTTATTTTGGGCAGTAGTTCAGCCCCAGCATTTT. Translation gives CASSLFWAVVQPQHF.

The chain employs TRBV7-2 and TRBJ1-4; a possible D gene is TRBD1 (5 bases). The V gene lost 7 bases and the J gene lost 2 bases, with 20 bases spanning the gap. The length of the CDR3 is 17 residues. Looked up from germline, CDR1 is SGHTA and CDR2 is FQGNSA. The CDR3 reads CASTKNGGRETNEKLFF. CDR3 DNA: TGTGCCAGCACAAAAAACGGGGGACGTGAGACTAATGAAAAACTGTTTTTT.

This chain links TRBV19 with TRBJ2-7, with a weak D call TRBD2 (6 bases). Germline CDR1 and CDR2: LNHDA and SQIVND (reference sequence). Trimming removed 6 bases from V and 7 bases from J, with 10 bases in between. The CDR3 runs 11 residues. CDR3 nucleotide sequence: TGTGCCAGTAGGGACCGGGGGGAGCAGTACTTC. Encoded protein: CASRDRGEQYF.

V is TRBV19 and J is TRBJ2-4; 7 bases are a match to TRBD1. CDR3 length: 14 amino acids. CDR1 LNHDA and CDR2 SQIVND come from the germline V gene (reference sequence). Unmatched junction bases numbered 7, after V lost 5 bases and J lost 6 bases. The CDR3 sequence: CASSPGTAVNIQYF. CDR3 sequence (DNA): TGTGCCAGTAGTCCTGGGACAGCTGTAAACATTCAGTACTTC.

The genes are TRBV20-1 and TRBJ2-7; TRBD1 aligns across 10 bases. This CDR3 has 15 amino acids. Trimming at V came to 5 bases and at J to 4 bases, leaving 11 bases not matched to a gene. Germline CDR1 reads DFQATT; CDR2 reads SNEGSKA (reference sequence). The CDR3 sequence: CSAREPDRGLYEQYF. The CDR3 DNA follows: TGCAGTGCTCGTGAACCCGACAGGGGGCTATACGAGCAGTACTTC.

Worth noting for this clone: Other DNA sequences of this sample code for an identical CDR3. V is TRBV5-1 and J is TRBJ2-7, with D perhaps matching TRBD1 (6 bases). The V gene lost 3 bases and the J gene lost 0 bases, with 10 bases spanning the gap. Germline CDR1 reads SGHRS; CDR2 reads YFSETQ. This CDR3 has 14 residues. The CDR3 DNA sequence: TGCGCCAGCAGCTCCGGGACATCCTCCTACGAGCAGTACTTC. Translating gives CASSSGTSSYEQYF.